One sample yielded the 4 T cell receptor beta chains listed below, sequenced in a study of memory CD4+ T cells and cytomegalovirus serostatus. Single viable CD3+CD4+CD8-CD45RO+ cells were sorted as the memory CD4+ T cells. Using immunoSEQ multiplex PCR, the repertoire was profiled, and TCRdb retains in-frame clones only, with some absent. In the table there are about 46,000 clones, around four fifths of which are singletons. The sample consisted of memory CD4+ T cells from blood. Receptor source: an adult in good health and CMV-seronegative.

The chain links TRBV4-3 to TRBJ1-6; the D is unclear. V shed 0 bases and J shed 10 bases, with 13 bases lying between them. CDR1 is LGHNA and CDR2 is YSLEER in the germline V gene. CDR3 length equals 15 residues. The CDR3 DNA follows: TGCGCCAGCAGCCAAGATACCGGGGTGGGATCACCCCTCCACTTT. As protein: CASSQDTGVGSPLHF.

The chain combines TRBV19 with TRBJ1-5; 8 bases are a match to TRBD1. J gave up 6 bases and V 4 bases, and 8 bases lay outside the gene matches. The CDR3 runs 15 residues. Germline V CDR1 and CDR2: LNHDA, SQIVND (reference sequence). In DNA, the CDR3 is TGTGCCAGTAGTAACTACAGGGGGAGTACTCAGCCCCAGCATTTT. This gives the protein CASSNYRGSTQPQHF.

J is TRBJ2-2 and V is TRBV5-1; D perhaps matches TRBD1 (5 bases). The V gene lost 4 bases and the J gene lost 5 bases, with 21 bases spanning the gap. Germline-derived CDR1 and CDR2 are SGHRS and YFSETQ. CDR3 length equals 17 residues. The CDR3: CASSPDMATIRTGELFF. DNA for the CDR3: TGCGCCAGCAGCCCGGACATGGCAACGATTCGAACCGGGGAGCTGTTTTTT.

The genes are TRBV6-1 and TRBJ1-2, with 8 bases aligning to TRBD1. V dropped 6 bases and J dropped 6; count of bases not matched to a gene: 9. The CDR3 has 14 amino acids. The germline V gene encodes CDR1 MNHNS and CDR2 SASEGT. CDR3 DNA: TGTGCCAGCAGGAGGGACAGGAATATGGATGGCTACACCTTC. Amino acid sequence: CASRRDRNMDGYTF.